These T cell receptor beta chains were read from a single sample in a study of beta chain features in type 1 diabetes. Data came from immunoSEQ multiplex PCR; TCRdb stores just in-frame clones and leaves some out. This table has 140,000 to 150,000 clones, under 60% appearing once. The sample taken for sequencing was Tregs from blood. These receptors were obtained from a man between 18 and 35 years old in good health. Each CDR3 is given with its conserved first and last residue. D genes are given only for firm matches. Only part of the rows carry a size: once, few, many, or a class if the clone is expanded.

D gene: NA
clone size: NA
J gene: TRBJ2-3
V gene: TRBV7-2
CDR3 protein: CASSQGTITDTQYF
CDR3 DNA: TGTGCCAGCAGCCAGGGGACCATCACAGATACGCAGTATTTT

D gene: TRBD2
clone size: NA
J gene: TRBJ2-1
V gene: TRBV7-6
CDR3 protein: CASSRQRTSGSIIYNEQFF
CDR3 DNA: TGTGCCAGCAGCCGCCAAAGGACTAGCGGGAGTATTATCTACAATGAGCAGTTCTTC

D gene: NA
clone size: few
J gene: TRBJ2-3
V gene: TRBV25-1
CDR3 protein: CASSVGGLDTQYF
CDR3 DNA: TGTGCCAGCAGCGTGGGGGGATTAGATACGCAGTATTTT

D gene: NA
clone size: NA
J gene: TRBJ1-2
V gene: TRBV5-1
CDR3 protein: CASSLAGYTYGYTF
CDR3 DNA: TGCGCCAGCAGCTTGGCAGGATATACCTATGGCTACACCTTC

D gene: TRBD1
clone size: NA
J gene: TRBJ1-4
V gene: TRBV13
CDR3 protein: CASSRRSGQKPNEKLFF
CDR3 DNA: TGTGCCAGCAGTCGAAGATCGGGACAGAAGCCTAATGAAAAACTGTTTTTT

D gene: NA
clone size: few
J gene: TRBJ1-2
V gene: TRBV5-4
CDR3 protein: CASSLVQAAYGYTF
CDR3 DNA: TGTGCCAGCAGCTTGGTCCAGGCCGCCTATGGCTACACCTTC

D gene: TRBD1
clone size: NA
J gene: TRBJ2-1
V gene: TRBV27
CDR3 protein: CASSLSGQYNEQFF
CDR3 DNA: TGTGCCAGCAGTCTATCGGGACAGTACAATGAGCAGTTCTTC

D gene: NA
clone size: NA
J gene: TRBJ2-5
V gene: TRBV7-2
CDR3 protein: CASSLQGEETQYF
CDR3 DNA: TGTGCCAGCAGCCTACAGGGAGAAGAGACCCAGTACTTC

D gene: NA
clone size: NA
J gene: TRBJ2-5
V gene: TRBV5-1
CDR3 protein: CASSEGGKEETQYF
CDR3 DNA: TGCGCCAGCAGCGAGGGGGGGAAAGAAGAGACCCAGTACTTC

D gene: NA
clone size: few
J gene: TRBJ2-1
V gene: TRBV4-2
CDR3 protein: CASSQEVESYNEQFF
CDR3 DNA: TGTGCCAGCAGCCAAGAAGTAGAGTCCTACAATGAGCAGTTCTTC

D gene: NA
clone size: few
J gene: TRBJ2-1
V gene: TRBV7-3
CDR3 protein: CASSLVGGSGNEQFF
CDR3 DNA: TGTGCCAGCAGCTTAGTGGGGGGAAGTGGCAATGAGCAGTTCTTC

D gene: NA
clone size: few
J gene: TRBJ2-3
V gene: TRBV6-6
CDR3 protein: CASSRWDTQYF
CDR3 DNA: TGTGCCAGCTCCAGGTGGGATACGCAGTATTTT

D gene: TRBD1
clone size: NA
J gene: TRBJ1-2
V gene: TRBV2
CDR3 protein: CASRDGTEINYGYTF
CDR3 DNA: TGTGCCAGCAGGGACGGGACAGAGATCAACTATGGCTACACCTTC

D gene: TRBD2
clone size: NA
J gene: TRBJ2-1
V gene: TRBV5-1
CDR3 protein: CASSSTGLGGNEQFF
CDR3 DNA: TGCGCCAGCAGCTCGACGGGACTAGGGGGTAATGAGCAGTTCTTC

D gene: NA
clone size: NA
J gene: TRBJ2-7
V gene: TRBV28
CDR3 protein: CASSQLNDEQYF
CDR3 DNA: TGTGCCAGCAGTCAACTCAACGACGAGCAGTACTTC

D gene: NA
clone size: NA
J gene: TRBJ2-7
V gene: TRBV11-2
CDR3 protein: CASSTISRGRDRAYEQYF
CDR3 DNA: TGTGCCAGCAGCACGATCTCTCGGGGGCGGGACAGAGCCTACGAGCAGTACTTC

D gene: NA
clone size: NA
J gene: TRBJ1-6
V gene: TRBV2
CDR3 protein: CASSEALAGSWGSPLHF
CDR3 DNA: TGTGCCAGCAGTGAAGCGCTTGCGGGAAGTTGGGGTTCACCCCTCCACTTT

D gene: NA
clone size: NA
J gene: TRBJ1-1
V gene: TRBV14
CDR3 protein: CASSLRQRNTEAFF
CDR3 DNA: TGTGCCAGCAGCCTCAGGCAGAGGAACACTGAAGCTTTCTTT

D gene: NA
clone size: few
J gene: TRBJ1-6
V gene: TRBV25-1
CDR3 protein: CASKRADNSPLHF
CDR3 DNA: TGTGCCAGCAAGAGGGCAGATAATTCACCCCTCCACTTT

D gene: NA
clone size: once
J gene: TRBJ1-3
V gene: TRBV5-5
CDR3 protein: CASRPRAGLGNTIYF
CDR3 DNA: TGTGCCAGCAGGCCCCGCGCCGGACTCGGAAACACCATATATTTT

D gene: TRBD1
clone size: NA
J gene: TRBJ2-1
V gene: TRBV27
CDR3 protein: CASSYGTGAYNEQFF
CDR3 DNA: TGTGCCAGCAGTTATGGGACAGGGGCTTACAATGAGCAGTTCTTC

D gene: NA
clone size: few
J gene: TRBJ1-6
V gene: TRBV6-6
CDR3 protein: CASSDRAQGSPLHF
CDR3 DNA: TGTGCCAGCAGTGACCGGGCCCAGGGCTCACCCCTCCACTTT

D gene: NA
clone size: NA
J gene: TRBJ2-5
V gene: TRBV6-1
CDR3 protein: CASSGRGFGTQYF
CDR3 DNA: TGTGCCAGCTCCGGGAGAGGTTTCGGGACCCAGTACTTC

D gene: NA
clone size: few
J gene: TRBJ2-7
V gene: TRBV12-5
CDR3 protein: CANSDSDDTLSEQYF
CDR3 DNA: TGTGCTAACTCCGACAGCGACGACACTCTCTCCGAGCAGTACTTC

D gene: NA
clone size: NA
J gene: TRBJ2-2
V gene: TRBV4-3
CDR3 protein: CASSRRIANTGELFF
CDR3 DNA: TGCGCCAGCAGCCGCAGGATCGCGAACACCGGGGAGCTGTTTTTT

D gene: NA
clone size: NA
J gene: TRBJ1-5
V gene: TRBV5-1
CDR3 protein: CASSSGVSGQPQHF
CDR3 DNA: TGCGCCAGCAGCTCCGGGGTTTCGGGTCAGCCCCAGCATTTT

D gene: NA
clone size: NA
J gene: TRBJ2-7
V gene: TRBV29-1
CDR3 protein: CSVAQGSYEQYF
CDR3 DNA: TGCAGCGTTGCTCAGGGCTCCTACGAGCAGTACTTC